This T cell receptor (beta chain) was identified during a study of control samples from healthy donors and cancer patients. Clones were read by immunoSEQ multiplex PCR, and TCRdb kept only the in-frame ones, dropping some. Of 110,000 to 150,000 clones in the sample, approximately 88% were seen once. The source is a man aged 25-45 years in good health. Sequenced: blood.

CDR3 nucleotide sequence: TGTGCCAGCAGCTTGGTTGGGGGAGGAGGAAACACCATATATTTT. Translating gives CASSLVGGGGNTIYF. The chain couples TRBV5-5 to TRBJ1-3, with D perhaps matching TRBD1 (5 bases). The germline V and J ends were trimmed by 0 bases and 4 bases, with 11 bases remaining between them. There are 15 residues in the CDR3. Per the germline V gene, CDR1 is SGHKS and CDR2 is YYEKEE (reference sequence).